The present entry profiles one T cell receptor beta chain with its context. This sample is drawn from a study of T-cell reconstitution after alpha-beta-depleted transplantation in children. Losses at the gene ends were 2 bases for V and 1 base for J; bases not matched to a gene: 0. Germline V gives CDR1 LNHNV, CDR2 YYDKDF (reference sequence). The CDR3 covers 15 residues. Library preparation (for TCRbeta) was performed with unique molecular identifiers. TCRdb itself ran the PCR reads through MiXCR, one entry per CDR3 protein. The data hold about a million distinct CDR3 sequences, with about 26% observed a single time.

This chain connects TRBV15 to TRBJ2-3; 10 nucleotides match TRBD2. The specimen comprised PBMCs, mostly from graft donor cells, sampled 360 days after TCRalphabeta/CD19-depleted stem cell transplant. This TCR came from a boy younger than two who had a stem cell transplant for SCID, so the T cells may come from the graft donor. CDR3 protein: CATSRLAGGTDTQYF. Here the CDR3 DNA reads TGTGCCACCAGCAGACTAGCGGGGGGCACAGATACGCAGTATTTT. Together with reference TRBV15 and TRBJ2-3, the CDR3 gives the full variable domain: DAMVIQNPRYQVTQFGKPVTLSCSQTLNHNVMYWYQQKSSQAPKLLFHYYDKDFNNEADTPDNFQSRRPNTSFCFLDIRSPGLGDTAMYLCATSRLAGGTDTQYFGPGTRLTVL.